Listed below are T cell receptor beta chains from one sample, sequenced in a study of blood T cell repertoires in COVID-19. Produced via immunoSEQ multiplex PCR; TCRdb's table is partial and in-frame only. Among more than 110,000 clones listed, roughly four fifths were seen once. Sequenced: peripheral blood. All receptors come from a woman aged 60-75 years with acute or convalescent COVID-19. CDR3s include the opening cysteine and the closing phenylalanine or tryptophan. Fields, in order: J gene, D gene, V gene, clone size, CDR3 DNA, CDR3 protein. A D gene is named only where the DNA matches it firmly. Size is omitted from some rows. Given values are once, few, many or a class for expanded clones.

TRBJ2-7 TRBD1 TRBV6-5 NA TGTGCCAGCAGACAGACAGGGGCGGGGCGGTACGAGCAGTACTTC CASRQTGAGRYEQYF
TRBJ2-1 NA TRBV28 NA TGTGCCAGCAGCCCGACCCCGTCCGGAGGTTACAATGAGCAGTTCTTC CASSPTPSGGYNEQFF
TRBJ1-2 NA TRBV19 once TGTGCCAGCCACGTCAGGGGAACCTATGGCTACACCTTC CASHVRGTYGYTF
TRBJ2-3 TRBD2 TRBV9 NA TGTGCCAGCAGCCCTCGACTAGCGGTAAGCACAGATACGCAGTATTTT CASSPRLAVSTDTQYF
TRBJ2-7 NA TRBV10-3 once TGTGCCATCAGTGAGCGATCACTAGGCAGCTACGAGCAGTACTTC CAISERSLGSYEQYF
TRBJ1-1 TRBD1 TRBV2 NA TGTGCCAGCAGGGCACAGGGGGCAGGCACTGAAGCTTTCTTT CASRAQGAGTEAFF
TRBJ1-1 NA TRBV11-2 once TGTGCCAGCAGCTCATCAGGGGTTACGAACACTGAAGCTTTCTTT CASSSSGVTNTEAFF
TRBJ2-2 TRBD1 TRBV7-9 NA TGTGCCAGCAGCTTCGAAACAGGGGGCGGTACCGGGGAGCTGTTTTTT CASSFETGGGTGELFF
TRBJ2-1 NA TRBV6-2/TRBV6-3 NA TGTGCCAGCAGTTACGGGTTGGCAGGAGGGCAGAGGTACAATGAGCAGTTCTTC CASSYGLAGGQRYNEQFF
TRBJ1-2 NA TRBV12-3/TRBV12-4 NA TGTGCCAGCACCAAGGAGAGGCTCTACACCTTC CASTKERLYTF
TRBJ2-2 TRBD1 TRBV6-5 NA TGTGCCAGCAGTAAGGGACAGGTTAACACCGGGGAGCTGTTTTTT CASSKGQVNTGELFF
TRBJ2-1 NA TRBV5-8 NA TGTGCCAGCAGCTTGGTTGGGGGGAACAATGAGCAGTTCTTC CASSLVGGNNEQFF
TRBJ2-5 TRBD2 TRBV10-3 NA TGTGCCATCAGTGCACCTAGCGGGAGTATTCTTATTAAAGAGACCCAGTACTTC CAISAPSGSILIKETQYF
TRBJ2-2 TRBD2 TRBV3-1/TRBV3-2 NA TGTGCCAGCAGCCAAGACACCTGGGGGGCGGGAGGCGTGAACGGGGAGCTGTTTTTT CASSQDTWGAGGVNGELFF
TRBJ1-4 NA TRBV2 NA TGTGCCAGCGGACAGACTGCAACTAATGAAAAACTGTTTTTT CASGQTATNEKLFF
TRBJ2-1 TRBD2 TRBV3-1/TRBV3-2 NA TGTGCCAGCAGCCAAGAGACTAGCGGTGTTAGGAATGAGCAGTTCTTC CASSQETSGVRNEQFF
TRBJ2-1 NA TRBV19 NA TGTGCCAGTAGTATTGAGAGGGCCCTCCTTGAGCAGTTCTTC CASSIERALLEQFF
TRBJ1-1 TRBD1 TRBV6-5 NA TGTGCCAGCCGACCGGGACAGGGGCAAGGGGAAGCTTTCTTT CASRPGQGQGEAFF
TRBJ2-1 TRBD2 TRBV19 NA TGTGCCAGTAAGCAGGGACTAGCCTACAATGAGCAGTTCTTC CASKQGLAYNEQFF
TRBJ2-1 NA TRBV7-3 NA TGTGCCAGCAGCCCCGGAGGGGACAATGAGCAGTTCTTC CASSPGGDNEQFF
TRBJ1-3 TRBD1 TRBV27 NA TGTGCCAGCAGCAATCTGGGACAGGGAAATGGAAACACCATATATTTT CASSNLGQGNGNTIYF
TRBJ1-2 TRBD1 TRBV3-1/TRBV3-2 NA TGTGCCAGCAGCCGGACGGGACAGGGCTATGGCTACACCTTC CASSRTGQGYGYTF
TRBJ2-7 NA TRBV28 NA TGTGCCAGCAACCACAGGGCCTACGAGCAGTACTTC CASNHRAYEQYF
TRBJ2-7 TRBD1 TRBV28 few TGTGCCAGCAGGGGGACAGGGAGGGAGCAGTACTTC CASRGTGREQYF
TRBJ2-7 NA TRBV24-1 NA TGTGCCACCAGTGACTCTACCTCGTTTGAGCAGTACTTC CATSDSTSFEQYF
TRBJ2-7 NA TRBV6-1 NA NA CASSEIFVGAGSRADF
TRBJ2-3 TRBD1 TRBV5-1 NA TGCGCCAGCAGCACAACCTCCGGGACAGGTGCTGATACGCAGTATTTT CASSTTSGTGADTQYF
TRBJ2-7 TRBD2 TRBV6-2/TRBV6-3 NA TGTGCCAGCAGTTGGACTAGCCAGGGCGGAAACGAGCAGTACTTC CASSWTSQGGNEQYF
TRBJ2-3 NA TRBV9 NA TGTGCCACAGGGTTAGGGGGAGTGGCGGATACGCAGTATTTT CATGLGGVADTQYF
TRBJ2-7 TRBD2 TRBV2 NA TGTGCCAGCAGGCCGAGTGGGAGCGGGAGCTCCTACGAGCAGTACTTC CASRPSGSGSSYEQYF
TRBJ2-3 NA TRBV29-1 NA TGCAGCGTTGCCCGGACAGATACGCAGTATTTT CSVARTDTQYF
TRBJ1-2 NA TRBV7-9 NA TGTGCCAGCAGCTTAGATTTAGAGCGGCGGGGCTACACCTTC CASSLDLERRGYTF
TRBJ1-5 TRBD1 TRBV6-2/TRBV6-3 NA TGTGCCAGCAGTTACTCGAATCGACAGGGCCAGCCCCAGCATTTT CASSYSNRQGQPQHF
TRBJ2-5 TRBD2 TRBV19 NA TGTGCCAGTAGAGGACTAGCGGGAGGGCCGCGAGAGACCCAGTACTTC CASRGLAGGPRETQYF
TRBJ2-3 NA TRBV27 NA TGTGCCAGCAGTTCCGGAGCTCTGACAGATACGCAGTATTTT CASSSGALTDTQYF
TRBJ1-2 TRBD1 TRBV27 NA TGTGCCAGCAGTTTAGGAGGGGGCCCCGGTGGAGGCTACACCTTC CASSLGGGPGGGYTF
TRBJ2-1 TRBD2 TRBV28 few TGTGCCAGCGGGACTAGCGGGAGCCAGCAGTTCTTC CASGTSGSQQFF
TRBJ2-7 NA TRBV6-2/TRBV6-3 many TGTGCCAGCAGTGGAACCCTAGCTGGAAACGAGCAGTACTTC CASSGTLAGNEQYF
TRBJ2-1 TRBD2 TRBV19 NA TGTGCCAGTAGAAAGACTAGCGGGGTATACAATGAGCAGTTCTTC CASRKTSGVYNEQFF
TRBJ2-1 TRBD1 TRBV24-1 NA TGTGCCACCGGGGGACAGGGCTCCTACAATGAGCAGTTCTTC CATGGQGSYNEQFF
TRBJ1-2 TRBD1 TRBV30 NA TGTGCCTGCCCCACCTACGACAGGGGTAAAGGCTACACCTTC CACPTYDRGKGYTF
TRBJ1-5 TRBD1 TRBV4-2 NA TGTGCCAGCAGCCAAGAAGTGGGACAGGGTCAGCCCCAGCATTTT CASSQEVGQGQPQHF
TRBJ2-7 NA TRBV5-1 NA TGCGCCAGCAGCTTGACTCGAGCCTACGAGCAGTACTTC CASSLTRAYEQYF
TRBJ1-2 NA TRBV5-5 NA TGTGCCAGCAGGTCAACAGGGCTTAACTATGGCTACACCTTC CASRSTGLNYGYTF
TRBJ2-3 TRBD1 TRBV10-3 NA TGTGCCATCAGGCTCGGGACAGGGGGAACAGATACGCAGTATTTT CAIRLGTGGTDTQYF
TRBJ2-7 TRBD2 TRBV6-2/TRBV6-3 few TGTGCCAGCAGCACCGGGACTAGAATCGAGCAGTACTTC CASSTGTRIEQYF
TRBJ1-5 TRBD1 TRBV6-6 NA TGTGCCAGCAGCCGACAGGGGGCGATGGGCAATCAGCCCCAGCATTTT CASSRQGAMGNQPQHF
TRBJ1-2 TRBD1 TRBV2 few TGTGCCAGCTGGGGGGACAGAGTCAACTATGGCTACACCTTC CASWGDRVNYGYTF
TRBJ1-5 TRBD1 TRBV19 NA TGTGCCAGTACAAAGACAGGGGGGAATCAGCCCCAGCATTTT CASTKTGGNQPQHF
TRBJ2-2 NA TRBV4-3 NA TGCGCCAGCAGCCAAGATCCCAGGGGAAAAAGGACCGGGGAGCTGTTTTTT CASSQDPRGKRTGELFF
TRBJ2-3 TRBD2 TRBV12-5 NA TGTGCTAGTGGTTCCGGACTAGCGGGAGATGGAGATACGCAGTATTTT CASGSGLAGDGDTQYF
TRBJ2-2 TRBD1 TRBV28 few TGTGCCAGCAGGTCTCGACAGGGAAGGGCCGGGGAGCTGTTTTTT CASRSRQGRAGELFF
TRBJ2-7 TRBD2 TRBV30 NA TGTGCCTGGAGTTCGTGGGGGAGGGCCTACGAGCAGTACTTC CAWSSWGRAYEQYF
TRBJ2-7 TRBD2 TRBV3-1/TRBV3-2 NA TGTGCCAGCAGCCCGATACCGTCTAGCGGGAGGGCCTACGAGCAGTACTTC CASSPIPSSGRAYEQYF
TRBJ1-5 TRBD1 TRBV5-8 few TGTGCCAGCAGCTTGGGGCAGGGGGTAGGCAATCAGCCCCAGCATTTT CASSLGQGVGNQPQHF